The 3 T cell receptor beta chains given below trace back to one sample, sequenced in a study of T cells expressing NK-cell markers (dated by TCRdb to the early 2020s). The library was made by 5' RACE. Instrument on record: Illumina HiSeq 2000. TCRdb reprocessed the raw reads; every CDR3 protein sequence is a single record, and DNA is not supplied. This sample's table lists about 380,000 distinct CDR3 sequences. The leading ten clones occupy over 4% of the sample. Sequenced material: blood T cells: a sorted CD56 or NKG2C T cell subset, CD4+ or CD8+ T cells, or bulk PBMC T cells (not recorded which). These receptors originate from a man aged 18-70 years in good health.

The chain links TRBV7-2 to TRBJ2-5; TCRdb lists TRBD1, though no DNA is available to test this call. Per the germline V gene, CDR1 is SGHTA and CDR2 is FQGNSA. This CDR3 is 14 amino acids long. The CDR3 sequence: CASRAGGARETQYF.

The chain couples TRBV12-3 or TRBV12-4 to TRBJ2-2; TCRdb picks TRBD1, but there is no DNA to check that call. This CDR3 has 14 amino acids. This chain's CDR3 is CASRQGSNTGELFF.

This chain links TRBV4-1 with TRBJ2-7; TCRdb lists TRBD2, though no DNA is available to test this call. This CDR3 comprises 14 residues. Germline V gene lookup returns CDR1 MGHRA and CDR2 YSYEKL. This CDR3 is CASSPLGSLDEQYF.